Below, 14 T cell receptor beta chains from the same sample are listed, as sequenced in a study of human T cells and chemical hapten exposure (dated by TCRdb to the early 2020s). This specimen's time point label, per the study, means: patch test 3, about 24 weeks after DPC sensitization. The treatment or condition label on this specimen signifies: therapeutic diphenylcyclopropenone sensitization with weekly scalp DPC. Library preparation was by RACE. The sequencer was a NextSeq 500. The public sequencing data were trimmed at Q25 with fastp and processed into clonotypes with MiXCR by TCRdb, which kept only in-frame beta chains. Each entry is one CDR3 protein sequence, shown with its most common DNA and genes. This sample comprises 150,000 to 200,000 distinct CDR3 sequences, roughly 26% of them detected only once. The ten largest clones take up 2% to 2.5% of the sample. The specimen comprised whole blood, sampled in connection with sensitization to the hapten diphenylcyclopropenone (DPC). The receptors were sampled from a woman under 30 with alopecia areata. Some clones in this sample may be carry-over from other donors' samples.

The V call is TRBV5-1, the J call TRBJ1-4; no reliable D call. The V end lost 0 bases, the J end lost 0 bases, and 3 bases lay between the germline ends. CDR3 size: 14 residues. Germline V gene lookup returns CDR1 SGHRS and CDR2 YFSETQ. The CDR3 sequence: CASSLVSTNEKLFF. The DNA of the CDR3 is TGCGCCAGCAGCTTGGTTTCAACTAATGAAAAACTGTTTTTT. The whole variable domain, filled in from reference TRBV5-1 and TRBJ1-4, reads KAGVTQTPRYLIKTRGQQVTLSCSPISGHRSVSWYQQTPGQGLQFLFEYFSETQRNKGNFPGRFSGRQFSNSRSEMNVSTLELGDSALYLCASSLVSTNEKLFFGSGTQLSVL.

This clonotype was seen a handful of times. V and J are TRBV30 and TRBJ1-4; no clear D gene. V lost 4 bases and J 7 bases, leaving 10 bases between the germline ends. CDR1 is GTSNPN and CDR2 is SVGIG in the germline V gene (reference sequence). The CDR3 covers 12 residues. The CDR3 protein is CAWKFVGEKLFF. CDR3 coding DNA: TGTGCCTGGAAATTCGTGGGTGAAAAACTGTTTTTT.

This clonotype has only a few counts. The V call is TRBV28, the J call TRBJ2-1; D is perhaps TRBD1 or TRBD2 (5 bases each). The germline V and J ends were trimmed by 4 bases and 12 bases, with 19 bases remaining between them. This CDR3 has 14 residues. Looked up from germline, CDR1 is MDHEN and CDR2 is SYDVKM. The CDR3 DNA reads as TGTGCCAGCAGTTCCGGGACCGGACCTAAAGGGCAGTTCTTC. Translating gives CASSSGTGPKGQFF.

The chain has TRBV4-3 and TRBJ1-4, with D hard to call. Germline V gene lookup returns CDR1 LGHNA and CDR2 YSLEER. V was trimmed by 3 bases and J by 0 bases, leaving 11 bases between them. The CDR3 consists of 16 residues. In nucleotides, the CDR3 is TGCGCCAGCAGCCATTTCACAGCTGCAACTAATGAAAAACTGTTTTTT. Translating gives CASSHFTAATNEKLFF.

The genes are TRBV5-6 and TRBJ2-1; TRBD1 matches 9 bases. From germline, CDR1 is SGHDT and CDR2 YYEEEE. This CDR3 comprises 14 residues. Trimming at V came to 4 bases and at J to 8 bases, leaving 7 bases not matched to a gene. The CDR3 coding sequence is TGTGCCAGCAGCCCGGACAGGGGATACGATGAGCAGTTCTTC. It is translated as CASSPDRGYDEQFF.

The rearrangement joins TRBV5-1 to TRBJ2-1; 10 bases map to TRBD2. V was clipped by 6 bases and J by 14 bases; unmatched bases: 17. The CDR3 has 15 residues. Germline V gene sequence: CDR1 SGHRS, CDR2 YFSETQ. CDR3 amino acids: CASNPTAGGPPLKFF. The DNA of the CDR3 is TGCGCCAGCAACCCTACAGCGGGAGGGCCGCCCCTAAAGTTCTTC.

The CDR3 nucleotides read TGTGCCAGCAGCAACCCAGTAGGGCCTCTCGTCACAGATACGCAGTATTTT. As protein: CASSNPVGPLVTDTQYF. The J gene is TRBJ2-3, the V gene TRBV7-2; D gene uncertain. The germline V gene encodes CDR1 SGHTA and CDR2 FQGNSA. The CDR3 is 17 residues long. Trimming removed 5 bases from V and 2 bases from J, with 20 bases in between.

The chain uses TRBV10-3 and TRBJ1-2; D unclear. The CDR3 covers 13 residues. Germline values: CDR1 ENHRY, CDR2 SYGVKD. Trimming cost V 4 bases and J 8 bases, with 14 bases left between them. In DNA form, the CDR3 reads TGTGCCATCAGTGGCAACGGTATATGGGGCTACACCTTC. Its protein product is CAISGNGIWGYTF.

This chain connects TRBV7-8 to TRBJ1-1, with D perhaps matching TRBD1 (5 bases). From germline, CDR1 is SGHVS and CDR2 FQNEAQ. Trimming cost V 4 bases and J 6 bases, with 15 bases left between them. The CDR3 contains 14 residues. In nucleotides, the CDR3 is TGTGCCAGCAGCTCCCCTGGGGGACCCGCTGAAGCTTTCTTT. Translated: CASSSPGGPAEAFF. The whole variable domain, filled in from reference TRBV7-8 and TRBJ1-1, reads GAGVSQSPRYKVAKRGQDVALRCDPISGHVSLFWYQQALGQGPEFLTYFQNEAQLDKSGLPSDRFFAERPEGSVSTLKIQRTQQEDSAVYLCASSSPGGPAEAFFGQGTRLTVV.

This clonotype showed up just a few times. The chain carries TRBV5-1 and TRBJ2-7; a weak D match, TRBD2 (5 bases). The V gene lost 3 bases and the J gene lost 9 bases, with 25 bases spanning the gap. The CDR3 extends over 16 amino acids. Germline V gene lookup returns CDR1 SGHRS and CDR2 YFSETQ. CDR3 sequence reads: CASSWWTGISNTAQYF. For the CDR3, the DNA is TGCGCCAGCAGCTGGTGGACGGGAATATCCAATACGGCGCAGTACTTC.

The chain recombines TRBV12-3 or TRBV12-4 with TRBJ1-1, with 7 positions matching TRBD1. This CDR3 has 13 residues. J gave up 1 base and V 7 bases, and 3 bases lay outside the gene matches. CDR3 coding DNA: TGTGCCAGCAACTACAGGGGGAACACTGAAGCTTTCTTT. Amino acid sequence: CASNYRGNTEAFF.

This clonotype was picked up a small number of times. This sequence joins TRBV20-1 and TRBJ2-3; D gene ambiguous. CDR3 length: 12 amino acids. Trimming pared 0 bases from V and 7 bases from J, leaving 8 bases between. In germline, CDR1 is DFQATT, CDR2 SNEGSKA (reference sequence). This CDR3 is CSARDRQNTQYF. DNA for the CDR3: TGCAGTGCTAGAGATCGGCAGAATACGCAGTATTTT.

This clonotype was detected a few times. The chain has TRBV10-2 and TRBJ1-5, with TRBD1 as a possible D gene (5 bases). V was pared by 8 bases and J by 11 bases, with 28 bases between. The germline V gene encodes CDR1 WSHSY and CDR2 SAAADI. CDR3 length equals 16 residues. CDR3 region: CASLRGDSIRPEAQHF. CDR3 coding DNA: TGCGCCAGCCTTAGGGGTGACAGTATCCGTCCGGAGGCCCAGCATTTT.

This clonotype was seen many times. CDR3 residues: CASSPGLMNTEAFF. CDR3 sequence (DNA): TGCGCCAGCAGCCCCGGCCTAATGAACACTGAAGCTTTCTTT. The V and J genes are TRBV5-1 and TRBJ1-1, with D hard to call. Germline CDR1 and CDR2: SGHRS and YFSETQ. This CDR3 has 14 amino acids. Between the trimmed V and J ends, which lost 4 bases and 0 bases, there was a span of 10 bases.